This T cell receptor (beta chain) derives from a study of control samples from healthy donors and cancer patients (dated by TCRdb to 2020 to 2022). Library generation was performed with the immunoSEQ multiplex PCR assay. TCRdb took over this immuneACCESS table, retaining in-frame rearrangements with V and J assigned. Such tables are incomplete; in checked studies, under half of the missing clones stem from an unresolved V gene, and the remainder is unexplained. For this sample there are 60,000 to 65,000 clones; approximately 85% appear just once. The ten largest clones take up 4.5% to 6% of the sample. The germline V gene (reference sequence) yields GTSNPN for CDR1 and SVGIG for CDR2. The CDR3 has 15 amino acids, counting the end cysteine and phenylalanine. The DNA shown is the 45-base CDR3, in frame from base 1. Trimming costs V 2 bases and J 2 bases, and their ends lie 13 bases apart. Regarding this clone: Its antigen is not yet known. No per-base quality is available; no much larger clone lies one base away.

The rearranged chain carries TRBV30 and TRBJ1-5; TRBD1 might be the D gene, on 5 matching bases. Material for sequencing was blood. This sequence originates from a man aged 40-55 years in good health. The encoded CDR3 is CAWSLRGMGNQPQHF. The nucleotides are TGTGCCTGGAGTCTCCGGGGGATGGGCAATCAGCCCCAGCATTTT.